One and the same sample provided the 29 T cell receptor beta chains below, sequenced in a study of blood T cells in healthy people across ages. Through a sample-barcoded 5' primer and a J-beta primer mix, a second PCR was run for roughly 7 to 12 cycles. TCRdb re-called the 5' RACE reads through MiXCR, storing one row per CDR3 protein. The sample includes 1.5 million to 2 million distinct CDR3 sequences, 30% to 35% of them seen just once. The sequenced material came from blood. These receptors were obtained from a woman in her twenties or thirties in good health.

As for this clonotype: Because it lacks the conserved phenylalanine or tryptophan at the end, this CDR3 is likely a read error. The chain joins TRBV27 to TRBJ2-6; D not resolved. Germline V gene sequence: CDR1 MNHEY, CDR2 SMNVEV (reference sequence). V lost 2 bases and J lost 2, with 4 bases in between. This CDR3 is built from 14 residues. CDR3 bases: TGTGCCAGCAGTTTAATAGCTGGGGCCAACGTCCTGACTTGC. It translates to CASSLIAGANVLTC.

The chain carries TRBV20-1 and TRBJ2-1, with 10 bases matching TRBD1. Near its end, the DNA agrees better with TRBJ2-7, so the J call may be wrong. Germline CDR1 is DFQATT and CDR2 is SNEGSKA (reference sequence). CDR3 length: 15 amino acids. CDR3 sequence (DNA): TGCAGTGCTGTCCTGGGACAGGGGAAATACGGGGTGCAGTACTTC. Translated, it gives CSAVLGQGKYGVQYF.

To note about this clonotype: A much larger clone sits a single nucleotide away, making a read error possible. CDR3 in amino acids: CSATGTGFPYEQYF. CDR3 in DNA: TGCAGTGCGACCGGGACAGGCTTTCCCTACGAGCAGTACTTC. The V call is TRBV20-1, the J call TRBJ2-7, with 8 bases identical to TRBD1. This CDR3 is 14 amino acids long. Unmatched junction bases numbered 9, after V lost 6 bases and J lost 2 bases. Germline V lookup: CDR1 DFQATT, CDR2 SNEGSKA (reference sequence).

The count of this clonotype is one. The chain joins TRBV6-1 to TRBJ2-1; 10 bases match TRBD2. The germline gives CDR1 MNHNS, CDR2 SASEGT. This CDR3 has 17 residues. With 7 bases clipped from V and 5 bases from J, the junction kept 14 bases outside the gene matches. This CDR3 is CASTELKRGGPNNEQFF. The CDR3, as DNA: TGTGCCAGCACCGAACTGAAGCGGGGGGGCCCTAACAATGAGCAGTTCTTC.

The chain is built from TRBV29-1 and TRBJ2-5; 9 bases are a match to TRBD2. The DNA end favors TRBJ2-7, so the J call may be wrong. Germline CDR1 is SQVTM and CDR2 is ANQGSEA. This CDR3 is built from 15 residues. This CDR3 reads CSVPTEGSGGYEQYF. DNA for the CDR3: TGCAGCGTCCCGACCGAGGGTAGCGGGGGCTACGAGCAGTACTTC.

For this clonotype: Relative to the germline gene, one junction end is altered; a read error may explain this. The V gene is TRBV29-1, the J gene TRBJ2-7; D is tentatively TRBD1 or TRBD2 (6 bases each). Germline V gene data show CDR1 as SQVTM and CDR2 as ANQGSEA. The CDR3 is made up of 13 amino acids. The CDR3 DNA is TGCAGCGCCGCGGGACACAGCTCCTGCGAGCAGTACTTC. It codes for CSAAGHSSCEQYF.

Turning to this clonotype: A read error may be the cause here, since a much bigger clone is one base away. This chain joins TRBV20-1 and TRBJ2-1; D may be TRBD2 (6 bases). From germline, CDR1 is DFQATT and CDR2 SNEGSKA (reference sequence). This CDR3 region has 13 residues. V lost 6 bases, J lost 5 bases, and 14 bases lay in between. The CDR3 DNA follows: TGCAGTGCCATGGGGAGGTCCCACAATGAGCAGTTCTTC. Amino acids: CSAMGRSHNEQFF.

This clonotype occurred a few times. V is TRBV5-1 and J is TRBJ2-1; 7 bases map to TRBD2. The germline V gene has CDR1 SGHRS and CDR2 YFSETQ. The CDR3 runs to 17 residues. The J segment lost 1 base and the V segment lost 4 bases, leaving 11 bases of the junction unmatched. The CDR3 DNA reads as TGCGCCAGCAGCGGGGGGGGACTGGGGAGGTCCTACAATGAGCAGTTCTTC. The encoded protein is CASSGGGLGRSYNEQFF.

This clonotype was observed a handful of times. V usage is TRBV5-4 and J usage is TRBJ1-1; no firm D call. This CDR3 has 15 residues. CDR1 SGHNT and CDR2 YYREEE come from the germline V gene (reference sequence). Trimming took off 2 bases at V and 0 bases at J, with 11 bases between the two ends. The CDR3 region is CASSFPGVMNTEAFF. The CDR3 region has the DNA TGTGCCAGCAGCTTCCCAGGAGTAATGAACACTGAAGCTTTCTTT. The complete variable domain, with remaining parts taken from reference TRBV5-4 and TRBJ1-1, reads ETGVTQSPTHLIKTRGQQVTLRCSSQSGHNTVSWYQQALGQGPQFIFQYYREEENGRGNFPPRFSGLQFPNYSSELNVNALELDDSALYLCASSFPGVMNTEAFFGQGTRLTVV.

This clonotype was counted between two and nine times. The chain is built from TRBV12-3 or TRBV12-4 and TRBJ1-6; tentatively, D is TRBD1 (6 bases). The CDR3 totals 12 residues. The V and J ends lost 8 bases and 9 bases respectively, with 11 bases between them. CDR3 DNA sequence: TGTGCCAGCTCGGCAGGGGTTTCACCCCTCCACTTT. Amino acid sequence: CASSAGVSPLHF.

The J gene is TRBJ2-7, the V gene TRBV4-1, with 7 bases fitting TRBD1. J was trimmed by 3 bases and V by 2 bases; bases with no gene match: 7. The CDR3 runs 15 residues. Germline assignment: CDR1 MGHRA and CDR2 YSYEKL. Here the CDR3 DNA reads TGCGCCAGCAGCCAAAGACAGGGTGGAAACTACGAGCAGTACTTC. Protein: CASSQRQGGNYEQYF.

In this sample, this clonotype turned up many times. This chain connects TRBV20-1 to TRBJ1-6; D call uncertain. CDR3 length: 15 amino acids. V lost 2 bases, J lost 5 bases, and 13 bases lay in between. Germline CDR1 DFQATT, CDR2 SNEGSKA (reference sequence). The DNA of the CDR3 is TGCAGTGCTAGACATCTGACGGTCAATAATTCACCCCTCCACTTT. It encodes CSARHLTVNNSPLHF.

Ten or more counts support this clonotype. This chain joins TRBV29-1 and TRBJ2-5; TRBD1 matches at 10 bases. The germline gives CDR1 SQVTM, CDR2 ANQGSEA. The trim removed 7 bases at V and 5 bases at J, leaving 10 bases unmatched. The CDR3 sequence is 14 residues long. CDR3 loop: CSAQDRGNLETQYF. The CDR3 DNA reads TGCAGCGCACAGGACAGGGGGAACTTGGAGACCCAGTACTTC.

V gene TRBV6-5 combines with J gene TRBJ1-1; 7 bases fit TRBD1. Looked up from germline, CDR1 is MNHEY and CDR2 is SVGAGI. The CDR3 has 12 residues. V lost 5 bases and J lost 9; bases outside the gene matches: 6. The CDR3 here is CASSLRDRKAFF. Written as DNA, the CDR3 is TGTGCCAGCAGTCTCCGGGACAGAAAAGCTTTCTTT.

Here the CDR3 reads CASSLVRQGMNTEAFF. In DNA form, the CDR3 reads TGCGCCAGCAGCTTGGTCCGACAGGGAATGAACACTGAAGCTTTCTTT. The chain employs TRBV5-1 and TRBJ1-1, with 7 bases matching TRBD1. Germline CDR1 reads SGHRS; CDR2 reads YFSETQ. V shed 0 bases and J 0 bases; nucleotides not matched to a gene: 5. The CDR3 has 16 amino acids.

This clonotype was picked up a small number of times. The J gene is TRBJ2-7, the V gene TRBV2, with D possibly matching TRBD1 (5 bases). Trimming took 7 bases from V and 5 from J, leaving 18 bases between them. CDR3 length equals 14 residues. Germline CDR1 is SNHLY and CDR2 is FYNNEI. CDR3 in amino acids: CASIPTPRGNEQYF. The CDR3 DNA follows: TGTGCCAGCATCCCCACGCCTAGGGGAAACGAGCAGTACTTC.

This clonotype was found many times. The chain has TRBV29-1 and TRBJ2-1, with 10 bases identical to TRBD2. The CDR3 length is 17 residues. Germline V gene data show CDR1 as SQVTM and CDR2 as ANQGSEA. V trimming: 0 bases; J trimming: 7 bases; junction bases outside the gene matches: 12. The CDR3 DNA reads TGCAGCGTTGAAGAGTGGGCTAGCGGGAGTCGGGGTAATGAGCAGTTCTTC. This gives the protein CSVEEWASGSRGNEQFF.

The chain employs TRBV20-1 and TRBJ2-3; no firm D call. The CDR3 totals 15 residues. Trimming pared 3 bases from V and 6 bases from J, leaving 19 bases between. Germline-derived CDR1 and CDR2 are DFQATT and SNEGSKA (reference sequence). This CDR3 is CSASGPRLKRDTQYF. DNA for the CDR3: TGCAGTGCTAGTGGTCCTAGACTGAAAAGGGATACGCAGTATTTT.

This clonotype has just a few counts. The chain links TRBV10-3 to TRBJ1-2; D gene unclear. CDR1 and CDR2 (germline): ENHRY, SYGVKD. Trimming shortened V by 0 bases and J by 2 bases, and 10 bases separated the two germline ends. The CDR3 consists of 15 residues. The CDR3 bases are TGTGCCATCAGTGAGTCCAAGTGGGTCAACTATGGCTACACCTTC. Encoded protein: CAISESKWVNYGYTF.

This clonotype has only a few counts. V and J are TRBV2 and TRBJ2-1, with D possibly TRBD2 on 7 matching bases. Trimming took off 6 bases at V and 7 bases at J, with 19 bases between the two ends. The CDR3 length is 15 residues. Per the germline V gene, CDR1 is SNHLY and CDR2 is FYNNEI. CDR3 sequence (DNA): TGTGCCAGCAGCGCCGGAGGGGGAGGGCGGAATGAGCAGTTCTTC. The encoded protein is CASSAGGGGRNEQFF.

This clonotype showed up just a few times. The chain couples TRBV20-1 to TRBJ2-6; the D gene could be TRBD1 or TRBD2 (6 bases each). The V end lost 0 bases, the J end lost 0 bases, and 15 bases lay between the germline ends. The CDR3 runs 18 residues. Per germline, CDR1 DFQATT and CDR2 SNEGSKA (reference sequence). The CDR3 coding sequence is TGCAGTGCTAGAGATCGGTTCGGGGGCTTCTCTGGGGCCAACGTCCTGACTTTC. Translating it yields CSARDRFGGFSGANVLTF.

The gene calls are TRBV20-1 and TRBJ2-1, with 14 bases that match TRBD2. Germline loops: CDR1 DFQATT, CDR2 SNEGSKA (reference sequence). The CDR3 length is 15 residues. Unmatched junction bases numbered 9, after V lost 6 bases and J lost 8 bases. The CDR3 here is CSAKTTSGGAYEQFF. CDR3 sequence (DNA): TGCAGTGCCAAAACGACTAGCGGGGGGGCCTATGAGCAGTTCTTC.

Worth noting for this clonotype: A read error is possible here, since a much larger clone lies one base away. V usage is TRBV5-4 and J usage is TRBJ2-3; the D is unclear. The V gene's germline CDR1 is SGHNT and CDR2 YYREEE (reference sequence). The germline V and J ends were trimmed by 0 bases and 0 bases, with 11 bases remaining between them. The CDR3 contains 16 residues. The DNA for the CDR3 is TGTGCCAGCAGCTTGGTGGGTAGGCCTAGCACAGATACGCAGTATTTT. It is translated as CASSLVGRPSTDTQYF.

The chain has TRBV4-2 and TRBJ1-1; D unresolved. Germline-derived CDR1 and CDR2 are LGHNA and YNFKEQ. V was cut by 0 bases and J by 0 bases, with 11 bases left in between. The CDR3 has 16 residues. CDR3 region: CASSQDEGPLNTEAFF. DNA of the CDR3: TGTGCCAGCAGCCAAGATGAAGGGCCCCTGAACACTGAAGCTTTCTTT.

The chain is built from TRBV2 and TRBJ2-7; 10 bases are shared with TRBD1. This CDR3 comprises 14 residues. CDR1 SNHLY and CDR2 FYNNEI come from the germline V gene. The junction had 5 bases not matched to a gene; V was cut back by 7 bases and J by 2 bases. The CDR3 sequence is CASKDRGVTYEQYF. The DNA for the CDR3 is TGTGCCAGCAAGGACAGGGGGGTTACCTACGAGCAGTACTTC.

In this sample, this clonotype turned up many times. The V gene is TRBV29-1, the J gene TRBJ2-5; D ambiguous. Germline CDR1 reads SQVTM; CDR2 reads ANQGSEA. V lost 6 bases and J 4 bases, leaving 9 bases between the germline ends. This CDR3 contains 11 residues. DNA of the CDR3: TGCAGCGTCCAACTTCGAGAGACCCAGTACTTC. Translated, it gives CSVQLRETQYF.

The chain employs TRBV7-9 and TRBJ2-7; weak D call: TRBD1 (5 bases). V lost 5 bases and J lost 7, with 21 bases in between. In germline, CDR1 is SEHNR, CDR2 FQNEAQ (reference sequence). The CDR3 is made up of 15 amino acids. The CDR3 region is CASSQGSKAYNEQYF. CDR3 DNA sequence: TGTGCCAGCAGCCAGGGCTCCAAGGCCTACAATGAGCAGTACTTC. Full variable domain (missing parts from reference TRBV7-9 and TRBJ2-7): DTGVSQNPRHKITKRGQNVTFRCDPISEHNRLYWYRQTLGQGPEFLTYFQNEAQLEKSRLLSDRFSAERPKGSFSTLEIQRTEQGDSAMYLCASSQGSKAYNEQYFGPGTRLTVT.

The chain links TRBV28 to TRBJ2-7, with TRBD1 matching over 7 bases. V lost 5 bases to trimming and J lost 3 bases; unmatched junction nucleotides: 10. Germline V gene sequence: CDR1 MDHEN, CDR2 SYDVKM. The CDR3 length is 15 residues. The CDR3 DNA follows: TGTGCCAGCAGTACCAACCGGGACAGCCTCTACGAGCAGTACTTC. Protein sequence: CASSTNRDSLYEQYF.

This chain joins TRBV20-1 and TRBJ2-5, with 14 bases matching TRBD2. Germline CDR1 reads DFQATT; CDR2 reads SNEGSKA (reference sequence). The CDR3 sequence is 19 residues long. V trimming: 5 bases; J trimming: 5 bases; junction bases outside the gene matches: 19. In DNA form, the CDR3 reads TGCAGTGCTGAACCGTCAACGACTAGCGGGGGGGCCGTAGGGGAGACCCAGTACTTC. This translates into CSAEPSTTSGGAVGETQYF.